The next 5 T cell receptor beta chains were all read from a single sample in a study of low-dose radiotherapy and immunotherapy resistance in tumors. Time point indicated: before trial treatment. Amplification of TCRs used a constant-region primer and V-primer adapter for 20 PCR cycles. MiXCR, run by TCRdb on the reads, gives a single entry per CDR3 protein. Among fewer than 60,000 distinct CDR3 sequences listed, 10% to 15% were seen once. Sequenced material: PBMCs, taken before treatment. Every receptor here comes from a female donor with ovarian cancer.

This clonotype was seen repeatedly, ten times or more. This rearrangement joins TRBV10-3 to TRBJ2-1; D remains unclear. Germline V lookup: CDR1 ENHRY, CDR2 SYGVKD. With 2 bases removed from V and 5 bases from J, the gap between germline ends came to 10 bases. This CDR3 is 14 amino acids long. CDR3 nucleotide sequence: TGTGCCATCAGTGAGACCACAGTTGACAATGAGCAGTTCTTC. It yields the protein CAISETTVDNEQFF.

The table lists this clonotype with many counts. The chain combines TRBV13 with TRBJ2-3; 9 positions match TRBD2. The CDR3 runs to 16 residues. Unmatched junction bases numbered 2, after V lost 1 base and J lost 0 bases. Germline assignment: CDR1 PRHDT and CDR2 FYEKMQ (reference sequence). Written as DNA, the CDR3 is TGTGCCAGCAGCTTAGTCACTAGCGGGAGCACAGATACGCAGTATTTT. It encodes CASSLVTSGSTDTQYF.

This clonotype was observed at least ten times. The V call is TRBV20-1, the J call TRBJ2-1; TRBD1 agrees at 11 bases. This CDR3 spans 16 amino acids. J was trimmed by 6 bases and V by 2 bases; bases with no gene match: 9. CDR1 is DFQATT, CDR2 SNEGSKA, per germline (reference sequence). The CDR3 loop is CSARPADRGLVNEQFF. The CDR3 DNA follows: TGCAGTGCTAGACCCGCGGACAGGGGGCTCGTCAATGAGCAGTTCTTC.

V usage is TRBV28 and J usage is TRBJ2-1, with no clear D. The germline V and J ends were trimmed by 7 bases and 3 bases, with 7 bases remaining between them. The CDR3 length is 12 residues. Germline assignment: CDR1 MDHEN and CDR2 SYDVKM. CDR3 residues: CASTLGYNEQFF. The CDR3 DNA sequence: TGTGCCAGCACCCTGGGCTACAATGAGCAGTTCTTC. The full variable domain, completed using reference TRBV28 and TRBJ2-1, is DVKVTQSSRYLVKRTGEKVFLECVQDMDHENMFWYRQDPGLGLRLIYFSYDVKMKEKGDIPEGYSVSREKKERFSLILESASTNQTSMYLCASTLGYNEQFFGPGTRLTVL.

This clonotype was recorded at least ten times. Written as DNA, the CDR3 is TGTGCCAGCAGTTTGGTCAGGGGGAACACTGAAGCTTTCTTT. This sequence encodes CASSLVRGNTEAFF. The gene calls are TRBV28 and TRBJ1-1; D possibly corresponds to TRBD1 (6 bases). V lost 3 bases to trimming and J lost 1 base, with 9 bases between them. CDR1 MDHEN and CDR2 SYDVKM come from the germline V gene. The length of the CDR3 is 14 residues.